Given below is one TCR beta chain in context. The sample belongs to a study of blood T cell repertoires in COVID-19. Overall study: Samples taken during acute and convalescent COVID-19 were collected in the United States, Italy and Spain. Sample material is recorded as cDNA or gDNA derived from T cells, B-cell-depleted T cells, or PBMCs.

CDR1 and CDR2 from the germline V gene are SGHTA and FQGNSA. The CDR3 length is 15 residues. V trimming: 1 base; J trimming: 8 bases; junction bases outside the gene matches: 4. As processed by the authors: Reference gene primer amplification gave nucleated cell count estimates. The table came from immunoSEQ multiplex PCR; TCRdb's copy has only in-frame clones and leaves some out. The DNA was the basis for D and trimming; V, J and clone size are from that table. The table shows around 21,000 clones, with roughly 80% occurring only once. Sequencing used peripheral blood. This chain connects TRBV7-2 to TRBJ1-4; TRBD1 matches at 10 bases. The clonotype comes from a man aged 40-49 years with acute or convalescent COVID-19. CDR3 amino acids: CASSLEGQGYEKLFF. CDR3 sequence (DNA): TGTGCCAGCAGCTTAGAGGGACAGGGGTACGAAAAACTGTTTTTT.